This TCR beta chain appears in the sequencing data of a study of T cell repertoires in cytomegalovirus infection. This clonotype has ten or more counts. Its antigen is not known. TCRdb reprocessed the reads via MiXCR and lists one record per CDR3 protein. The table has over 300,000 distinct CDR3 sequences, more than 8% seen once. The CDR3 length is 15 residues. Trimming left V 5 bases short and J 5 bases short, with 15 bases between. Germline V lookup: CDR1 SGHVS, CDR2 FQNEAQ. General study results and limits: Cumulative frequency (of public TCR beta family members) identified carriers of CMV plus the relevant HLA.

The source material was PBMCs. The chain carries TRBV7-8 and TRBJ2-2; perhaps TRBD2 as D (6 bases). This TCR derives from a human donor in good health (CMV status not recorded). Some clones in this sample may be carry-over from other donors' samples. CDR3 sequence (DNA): TGTGCCAGCAGCACAGACGGAGGGAGGACCGGGGAGCTGTTTTTT. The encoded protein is CASSTDGGRTGELFF.